This paragraph covers one TCR beta chain sequence. Its specificity is unknown. The primer mix had 60 Vbeta and 13 Jbeta primers. Only in-frame clones appear in the TCRdb table, and some are missing; sequencing was by immunoSEQ multiplex PCR. The data contain about 150,000 clones, 80% of them singletons. This record comes from a study of cytomegalovirus exposure and HLA in healthy donors. Study results and caveats: In vitro work confirmed that a few CMV-associated chains recognize CMV antigens. As was reported, the HLA-A and HLA-B alleles of most subjects were accurately predicted from TCR beta sequences. Association of a missense DCLRE1C variant with TCR beta V- and J-gene trimming was reported in a later analysis.

The source is a woman between 40 and 50 years old in good health and CMV-seronegative. The sample was PBMCs.

In DNA, the CDR3 is TGCGCCAGCAGCCAAGATACAGGGCGGTCGACCCAGTACTTC. This gives the protein CASSQDTGRSTQYF. The chain uses TRBV4-3 and TRBJ2-5, with D possibly being TRBD1 (6 bases). V lost 0 bases to trimming and J lost 7 bases, with 12 bases between them. CDR3 length: 14 amino acids. Germline V gene sequence: CDR1 LGHNA, CDR2 YSLEER.